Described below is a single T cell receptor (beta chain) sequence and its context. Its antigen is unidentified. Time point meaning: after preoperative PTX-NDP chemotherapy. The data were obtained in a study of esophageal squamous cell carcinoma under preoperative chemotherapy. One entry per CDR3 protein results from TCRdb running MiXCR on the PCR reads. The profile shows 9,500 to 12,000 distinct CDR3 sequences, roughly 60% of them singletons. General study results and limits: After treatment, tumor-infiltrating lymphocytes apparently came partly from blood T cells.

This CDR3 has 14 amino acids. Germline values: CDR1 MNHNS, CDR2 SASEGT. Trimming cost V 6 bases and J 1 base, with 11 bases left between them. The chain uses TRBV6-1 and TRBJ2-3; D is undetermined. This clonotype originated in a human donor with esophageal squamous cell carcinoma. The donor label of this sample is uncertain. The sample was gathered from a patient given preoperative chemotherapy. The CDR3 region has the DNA TGTGCCAGCAGCCCAGGTCAGGGCACAGATACGCAGTATTTT. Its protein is CASSPGQGTDTQYF.